This T cell receptor (beta chain) comes out of a study of shared clonotypes between healthy human individuals. Assay used: immunoSEQ multiplex PCR; TCRdb lists only in-frame clones, some missing. The sample has approximately 940,000 clones; roughly 72% are singletons. Sequenced input: memory CD4+ T cells sorted from blood. Stated subset: CD45RA-negative fraction. The origin of this receptor is a man between 18 and 35 years old in good health.

The CDR3 DNA reads TGCAGCGTTGATAGTGGCAGGGTTGGTGGACAGTTCTTC. Amino acid sequence: CSVDSGRVGGQFF. The chain uses TRBV29-1 and TRBJ2-1; D possibly corresponds to TRBD1 (5 bases). With 3 bases removed from V and 13 bases from J, the gap between germline ends came to 19 bases. The V gene's germline CDR1 is SQVTM and CDR2 ANQGSEA. CDR3 length: 13 amino acids.